These 25 T cell receptor beta chains came from one sample sequenced in a study of blood T cell repertoires in COVID-19 (dated by TCRdb to 2018 to 2020). The library came from the immunoSEQ multiplex PCR assay. TCRdb retrieved this table from immuneACCESS and kept in-frame rearrangements only. Not all clones are present; in checked studies, unresolved V genes account for under half, and no reason is known for the remainder. This sample gives roughly 400,000 clones in total; approximately 89% of them show up just once. Together, the top ten hold about 2% of the sample. The sequenced sample consisted of peripheral blood. These receptors were collected from a woman aged 60 to 75 with COVID-19, enrolled during active disease.

The chain recombines TRBV5-5 with TRBJ1-1; D is unresolved. Trimming took 1 base from V and 0 from J, leaving 7 bases between them. The CDR3 sequence is 14 residues long. Germline-derived CDR1 and CDR2 are SGHKS and YYEKEE (reference sequence). The CDR3, as DNA: TGTGCCAGCAGCTTGACCAGTCTGAACACTGAAGCTTTCTTT. It specifies CASSLTSLNTEAFF.

This chain links TRBV7-9 with TRBJ1-1; D uncertain. The CDR3 runs to 14 residues. Germline V gene sequence: CDR1 SEHNR, CDR2 FQNEAQ (reference sequence). Trimming took off 1 base at V and 3 bases at J, with 9 bases between the two ends. Written as DNA, the CDR3 is TGTGCCAGCAGCTTAGTTCCTTTTTACACTGAAGCTTTCTTT. Translation gives CASSLVPFYTEAFF.

The chain combines TRBV3-1 (or the pseudogene TRBV3-2) with TRBJ2-1; the match to TRBD2 covers 9 bases. V lost 2 bases, J lost 6 bases, and 8 bases stayed unmatched. The length of the CDR3 is 16 residues. CDR1 is LGHDT, CDR2 YNNKEL, per germline (reference sequence). CDR3 amino acids: CASSQLGGGASNEQFF. DNA for the CDR3: TGTGCCAGCAGCCAACTTGGCGGGGGGGCAAGCAATGAGCAGTTCTTC.

V gene TRBV28 combines with J gene TRBJ2-2; a possible D gene is TRBD1 (6 bases). The V gene's germline CDR1 is MDHEN and CDR2 SYDVKM. Trimming pared 6 bases from V and 6 bases from J, leaving 17 bases between. The CDR3 length is 15 residues. The CDR3 spells CASRGQLTGAGELFF. In DNA, the CDR3 is TGTGCCAGCAGGGGACAACTAACTGGGGCCGGGGAGCTGTTTTTT.

The chain joins TRBV3-1 (or the pseudogene TRBV3-2) to TRBJ2-5, with a weak D call TRBD2 (5 bases). This CDR3 is 15 amino acids long. Trimming took 0 bases from V and 1 from J, leaving 9 bases between them. From germline, CDR1 is LGHDT and CDR2 YNNKEL (reference sequence). The CDR3 loop reads CASSQDLAGQETQYF. CDR3 nucleotide sequence: TGTGCCAGCAGCCAAGATCTAGCTGGCCAAGAGACCCAGTACTTC.

This chain links TRBV19 with TRBJ1-2, with 7 bases lining up with TRBD1. This CDR3 contains 13 residues. Looked up from germline, CDR1 is LNHDA and CDR2 is SQIVND (reference sequence). The J segment lost 4 bases and the V segment lost 6 bases, leaving 5 bases of the junction unmatched. CDR3 amino acids: CASSPTGTYGYTF. CDR3 DNA sequence: TGTGCCAGTAGCCCGACAGGGACCTATGGCTACACCTTC.

The V call is TRBV5-6, the J call TRBJ2-2, with TRBD2 identical over 7 bases. CDR1 is SGHDT, CDR2 YYEEEE, per germline. V trimming: 0 bases; J trimming: 7 bases; junction bases outside the gene matches: 6. CDR3 length equals 15 residues. The CDR3 DNA sequence: TGTGCCAGCAGCTTGGAGGTTAGGGAGGGCGGGGAGCTGTTTTTT. It encodes CASSLEVREGGELFF.

The rearrangement uses TRBV27 and TRBJ2-3, with D perhaps matching TRBD2 (5 bases). The CDR3 consists of 14 residues. Germline-derived CDR1 and CDR2 are MNHEY and SMNVEV (reference sequence). V was shortened by 6 bases and J by 2 bases, with 12 bases between the two germline ends. For the CDR3, the DNA is TGTGCCAGCAGACGGACTCCAAACACAGATACGCAGTATTTT. Amino acids: CASRRTPNTDTQYF.

This clone was seen once. This chain joins TRBV6-2 or TRBV6-3 and TRBJ2-7; D is uncertain. Trimming took 6 bases from V and 2 from J, leaving 14 bases between them. This CDR3 has 14 residues. The V gene's germline CDR1 is MNHEY and CDR2 SVGEGT. The CDR3, as DNA: TGTGCCAGCAGCCACCGCAGAGGAACCTACGAGCAGTACTTC. This translates into CASSHRRGTYEQYF.

The rearrangement uses TRBV6-2 or TRBV6-3 and TRBJ1-2; tentative D call: TRBD1 (6 bases). CDR3 length: 16 amino acids. CDR1 MNHEY and CDR2 SVGEGT come from the germline V gene. V was shortened by 5 bases and J by 5 bases, with 21 bases between the two germline ends. The CDR3: CASSDPTGSKTYGYTF. DNA of the CDR3: TGTGCCAGCAGTGACCCTACAGGGTCAAAAACATATGGCTACACCTTC.

The gene calls are TRBV7-3 and TRBJ2-1; 10 bases align to TRBD2. CDR1 is SGHTA, CDR2 FQGTGA, per germline. CDR3 size: 16 residues. V dropped 5 bases and J dropped 9; count of bases not matched to a gene: 13. The CDR3 DNA sequence: TGTGCCAGCAGCGTGCACCCTAGCGGGGGCATTGGTGAGCAGTTCTTC. Protein product: CASSVHPSGGIGEQFF. Full variable domain (rest looked up from reference TRBV7-3 and TRBJ2-1): GAGVSQTPSNKVTEKGKYVELRCDPISGHTALYWYRQSLGQGPEFLIYFQGTGAADDSGLPNDRFFAVRPEGSVSTLKIQRTERGDSAVYLCASSVHPSGGIGEQFFGPGTRLTVL.

This chain joins TRBV12-3 or TRBV12-4 and TRBJ1-4; D gene ambiguous. Between the trimmed V and J ends, which lost 4 bases and 8 bases, there was a span of 8 bases. The CDR3 loop spans 12 amino acids. The CDR3 here is CASSSTGEKLFF. The CDR3 DNA sequence: TGTGCCAGCAGTTCGACGGGGGAAAAACTGTTTTTT.

The sample holds one count of this clone. The chain is built from TRBV5-1 and TRBJ2-5; the D is unclear. Germline V gene lookup returns CDR1 SGHRS and CDR2 YFSETQ. CDR3 length equals 12 residues. V dropped 1 base and J dropped 3 bases, with 4 bases sitting between them. The CDR3 nucleotides are TGCGCCAGCAGCTTGCCAAAAGAGACCCAGTACTTC. Protein sequence: CASSLPKETQYF.

The chain uses TRBV2 and TRBJ2-5; 10 nucleotides line up with TRBD2. CDR3 size: 15 residues. The germline V gene has CDR1 SNHLY and CDR2 FYNNEI. V was pared by 4 bases and J by 1 base, with 3 bases of the junction left unmatched. In nucleotides, the CDR3 is TGTGCCAGCAGTGCGGCTAGCGGGGGCCAAGAGACCCAGTACTTC. Protein product: CASSAASGGQETQYF.

This chain connects TRBV28 to TRBJ2-5, with TRBD1 matching over 8 bases. CDR1 MDHEN and CDR2 SYDVKM come from the germline V gene. This CDR3 is 13 amino acids long. The ends lost 2 bases at V and 4 bases at J; junction bases unmatched: 0. The CDR3 nucleotides read TGTGCCAGCAGTTTACAGGGGGCAGAGACCCAGTACTTC. Translating gives CASSLQGAETQYF.

The rearrangement uses TRBV28 and TRBJ2-5; D possibly corresponds to TRBD1 (6 bases). Germline lookup yields CDR1 MDHEN and CDR2 SYDVKM. The length of the CDR3 is 15 residues. The V and J ends lost 6 bases and 5 bases respectively, with 19 bases between them. CDR3 sequence (DNA): TGTGCCAGCAGCGACCAGGGGATTCCTTATGAGACCCAGTACTTC. Translating it yields CASSDQGIPYETQYF.

This chain uses TRBV4-1 with TRBJ2-5, with 8 bases identical to TRBD1. V was clipped by 2 bases and J by 5 bases; unmatched bases: 1. CDR1 and CDR2 (germline): MGHRA, YSYEKL. This CDR3 is built from 13 residues. In nucleotides, the CDR3 is TGCGCCAGCAGCCAACAGGGGGCTGAGACCCAGTACTTC. It specifies CASSQQGAETQYF.

This chain uses TRBV20-1 with TRBJ2-7, with 9 bases aligning to TRBD2. The CDR3 is made up of 14 amino acids. V shed 3 bases and J 9 bases; nucleotides not matched to a gene: 12. Germline CDR1 and CDR2: DFQATT and SNEGSKA (reference sequence). CDR3 nucleotide sequence: TGCAGTGCTAGTATAGCGGGAGCTCCTGACCGGCAGTACTTC. This sequence encodes CSASIAGAPDRQYF.

This chain links TRBV28 with TRBJ1-2; 8 positions match TRBD1. The CDR3 covers 13 residues. Germline CDR1 MDHEN, CDR2 SYDVKM. Germline trimming cut 3 bases from V and 8 bases from J; bases unmatched to any gene: 5. CDR3 in amino acids: CASSFQGANGYTF. CDR3 in DNA: TGTGCCAGCAGTTTCCAGGGGGCTAACGGCTACACCTTC.

The genes are TRBV5-1 and TRBJ2-2; D may be TRBD1 (6 bases). The CDR3 is 16 amino acids. The germline V gene has CDR1 SGHRS and CDR2 YFSETQ. The V and J ends lost 2 bases and 2 bases respectively, with 13 bases between them. CDR3 in DNA: TGCGCCAGCAGCTTTAGGGACACCCCAAACACCGGGGAGCTGTTTTTT. It encodes CASSFRDTPNTGELFF.

The rearrangement uses TRBV18 and TRBJ2-5; D is perhaps TRBD1 (6 bases). This CDR3 has 16 amino acids. Looked up from germline, CDR1 is KGHSH and CDR2 is LQKENI. Trimming pared 2 bases from V and 5 bases from J, leaving 18 bases between. In DNA, the CDR3 is TGTGCCAGCTCACCATTGTCGGACAGTCCACCGGAGACCCAGTACTTC. As protein: CASSPLSDSPPETQYF.

The rearrangement joins TRBV4-1 to TRBJ2-1; 13 bases map to TRBD2. The CDR3 sequence is 17 residues long. Germline V gene lookup returns CDR1 MGHRA and CDR2 YSYEKL. The ends lost 4 bases at V and 1 base at J; junction bases unmatched: 4. The CDR3 here is CASSPGTSGDSYNEQFF. The CDR3 DNA is TGCGCCAGCAGCCCTGGGACTAGCGGGGATTCCTACAATGAGCAGTTCTTC.

This chain joins TRBV2 and TRBJ2-1; weak D call: TRBD2 (5 bases). With 1 base removed from V and 7 bases from J, the gap between germline ends came to 17 bases. Looked up from germline, CDR1 is SNHLY and CDR2 is FYNNEI. The CDR3 runs 16 residues. CDR3 in amino acids: CASSEVGFLSGNEQFF. In DNA, the CDR3 is TGTGCCAGCAGTGAAGTAGGGTTCCTTTCGGGGAATGAGCAGTTCTTC.

This clone was detected only a few times. This rearrangement joins TRBV11-2 to TRBJ1-4; 7 bases align to TRBD1. Trimming cost V 1 base and J 8 bases; bases outside gene matches: 10. Germline V lookup: CDR1 SGHAT, CDR2 FQNNGV. The CDR3 extends over 16 amino acids. The CDR3 DNA reads TGTGCCAGCAGCTTAGGGACAGGCGGTTCGGGGGAAAAACTGTTTTTT. The encoded protein is CASSLGTGGSGEKLFF.

The chain carries TRBV5-1 and TRBJ2-7, with TRBD2 as a possible D gene (5 bases). The germline gives CDR1 SGHRS, CDR2 YFSETQ. The CDR3 has 15 residues. Trimming stripped 3 bases from V and 5 bases from J, with 18 bases between. The CDR3 region is CASSSGGGSFHEQYF. The CDR3 nucleotides are TGCGCCAGCAGCTCGGGCGGCGGGTCCTTTCACGAGCAGTACTTC.